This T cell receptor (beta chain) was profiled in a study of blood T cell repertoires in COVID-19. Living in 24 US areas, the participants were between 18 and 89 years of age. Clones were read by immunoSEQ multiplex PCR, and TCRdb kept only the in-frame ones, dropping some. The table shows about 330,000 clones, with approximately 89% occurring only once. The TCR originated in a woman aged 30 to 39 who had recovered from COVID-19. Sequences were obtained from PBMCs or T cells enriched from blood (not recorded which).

DNA of the CDR3: TGTGCCAGCAGCCCCCTACTAGCGGGGGGCCTCACAGATACGCAGTATTTT. Protein sequence: CASSPLLAGGLTDTQYF. The genes are TRBV14 and TRBJ2-3; 12 bases are shared with TRBD2. CDR1 and CDR2 from the germline V gene are SGHDN and FVKESK. The CDR3 length is 17 residues. Trimming cost V 4 bases and J 2 bases; bases outside gene matches: 7.